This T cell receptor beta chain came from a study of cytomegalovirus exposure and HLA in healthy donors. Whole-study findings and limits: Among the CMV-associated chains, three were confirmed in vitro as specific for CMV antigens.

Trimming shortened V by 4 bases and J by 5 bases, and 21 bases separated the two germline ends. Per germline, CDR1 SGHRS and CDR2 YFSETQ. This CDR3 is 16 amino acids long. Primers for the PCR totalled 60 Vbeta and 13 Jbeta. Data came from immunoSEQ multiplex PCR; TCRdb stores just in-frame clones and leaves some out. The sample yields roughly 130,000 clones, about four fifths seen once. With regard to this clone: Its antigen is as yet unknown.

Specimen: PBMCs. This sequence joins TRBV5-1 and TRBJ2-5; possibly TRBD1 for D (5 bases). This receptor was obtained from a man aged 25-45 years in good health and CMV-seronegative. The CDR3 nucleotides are TGCGCCAGCAGCGCGTTTACAGGCTTTGGTTTGGAGACCCAGTACTTC. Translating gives CASSAFTGFGLETQYF. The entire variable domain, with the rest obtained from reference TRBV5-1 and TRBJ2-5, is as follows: KAGVTQTPRYLIKTRGQQVTLSCSPISGHRSVSWYQQTPGQGLQFLFEYFSETQRNKGNFPGRFSGRQFSNSRSEMNVSTLELGDSALYLCASSAFTGFGLETQYFGPGTRLLVL.